This is a list of T cell receptor beta chains from one sample in a study of blood T cell repertoires in COVID-19. The assay was immunoSEQ multiplex PCR, and TCRdb's table has in-frame clones only and misses some. The sample consists of a few hundred thousand clones, roughly nine tenths of them appearing once. What was sequenced was PBMCs or T cells enriched from blood (not recorded which). Every receptor here comes from a middle-aged woman who had been exposed to COVID-19. The CDR3 runs from the conserved cysteine through the conserved F or W. A D gene is named only where the DNA matches it firmly. The size field is filled for only some rows; it gives once, few, many or a size class.

V	D	size	J	CDR3	DNA
TRBV10-3	TRBD1	.	TRBJ1-4	CAITAGGGEKLFF	TGTGCCATCACCGCAGGGGGCGGTGAAAAACTGTTTTTT
TRBV7-9	TRBD2	.	TRBJ2-1	CASSLASGGYNEQFF	TGTGCCAGCAGCTTAGCTAGCGGGGGCTACAATGAGCAGTTCTTC
TRBV14	TRBD2	.	TRBJ2-1	CASSPTSGAGSSVFF	TGTGCCAGCAGTCCGACTAGCGGGGCAGGTTCTTCGGTGTTCTTC
TRBV7-9	TRBD2	.	TRBJ2-1	CASSRGTSSLNEQFF	TGTGCCAGCAGCCGTGGGACTAGCAGCCTCAATGAGCAGTTCTTC
TRBV20-1	.	once	TRBJ1-1	CSAIQYEAFF	TGCAGTGCCATCCAGTATGAAGCTTTCTTT
TRBV19	.	.	TRBJ2-1	CASSRSLKFSRYNEQFF	TGTGCCAGTAGTAGGTCCCTTAAATTCTCTAGGTACAATGAGCAGTTCTTC
TRBV19	.	.	TRBJ1-1	CASSIFSAGKNTEAFF	TGTGCCAGTAGTATTTTTTCTGCAGGGAAGAACACTGAAGCTTTCTTT
TRBV7-2	TRBD2	.	TRBJ2-5	CASSFRGSGVQETQYF	TGTGCCAGCAGCTTCCGAGGGAGCGGGGTCCAAGAGACCCAGTACTTC
TRBV19	.	.	TRBJ2-1	CASSPTGIFSYNEQFF	TGTGCCAGTAGTCCTACCGGGATTTTCTCTTACAATGAGCAGTTCTTC
TRBV13	TRBD2	once	TRBJ2-5	CASSPRGGQETQYF	TGTGCCAGCAGCCCCCGCGGGGGGCAAGAGACCCAGTACTTC
TRBV5-6	TRBD2	.	TRBJ2-3	CASSLGRGLAGGAQYF	TGTGCCAGCAGCTTGGGGAGGGGACTAGCGGGAGGGGCGCAGTATTTT
TRBV30	TRBD1	.	TRBJ1-2	CAWSLDRDGYTF	TGTGCCTGGAGTCTAGACAGGGACGGCTACACCTTC
TRBV24-1	.	.	TRBJ1-2	CATSYGHFYGYTF	TGTGCCACCAGTTATGGACACTTCTATGGCTACACCTTC
TRBV10-2	.	.	TRBJ2-1	CASSDGGASASSYNEQFF	TGCGCCAGCAGTGACGGAGGGGCTAGCGCTAGCTCCTACAATGAGCAGTTCTTC
TRBV19	.	once	TRBJ1-5	CASRNRDHSNQPQHF	TGTGCCAGTAGGAACAGGGACCACAGCAATCAGCCCCAGCATTTT
TRBV5-4	.	.	TRBJ2-3	CASSSITSTDTQYF	TGTGCCAGCAGCTCGATTACTAGCACAGATACGCAGTATTTT
TRBV7-9	TRBD2	.	TRBJ2-7	CASSVGLAVVYEQYF	TGTGCCAGCAGCGTAGGACTAGCCGTTGTCTACGAGCAGTACTTC
TRBV29-1	TRBD2	.	TRBJ2-2	CSGKGLAGGFIGELFF	TGCAGCGGGAAGGGACTAGCGGGAGGGTTTATCGGGGAGCTGTTTTTT
TRBV27	TRBD1	.	TRBJ2-3	CASVGQHPTDTQYF	TGTGCCAGCGTGGGACAGCACCCCACAGATACGCAGTATTTT
TRBV6-1	.	.	TRBJ2-3	CASSESLRSTDTQYF	TGTGCCAGCAGTGAAAGTCTGAGGTCGACAGATACGCAGTATTTT
TRBV7-9	.	once	TRBJ1-5	CASSLYYNQPQHF	TGTGCCAGCAGCTTATATTACAATCAGCCCCAGCATTTT
TRBV2	.	.	TRBJ1-4	CASSEAEPTKEKLFF	TGTGCCAGCAGTGAAGCCGAACCGACTAAGGAAAAACTGTTTTTT
TRBV13	.	once	TRBJ1-1	CASSLRSGAFF	TGTGCCAGCAGCTTACGTAGTGGAGCTTTCTTT
TRBV27	.	.	TRBJ1-5	CASRPDSSNQPQHF	TGTGCCAGCAGGCCCGACTCTAGCAATCAGCCCCAGCATTTT
TRBV7-3	.	once	TRBJ1-4	CASSSAPGGKLFF	TGTGCCAGCAGCTCCGCCCCGGGGGGAAAACTGTTTTTT
TRBV18	.	.	TRBJ1-2	CASSPRQANYGYTF	TGTGCCAGCTCACCCCGCCAGGCGAACTATGGCTACACCTTC
TRBV5-6	.	.	TRBJ1-1	CASSLGQGLTNTEAFF	TGTGCCAGCAGCTTGGGGCAGGGGCTAACGAACACTGAAGCTTTCTTT
TRBV14	.	.	TRBJ1-4	CASSPTGRWNEKLFF	TGTGCCAGCAGCCCTACGGGAAGATGGAATGAAAAACTGTTTTTT
TRBV11-2	.	.	TRBJ1-2	CASRPRRVNYGYTF	TGTGCCAGCAGACCTAGGAGGGTTAACTATGGCTACACCTTC
TRBV27	.	.	TRBJ1-2	CASSLKRGTSYGYTF	TGTGCCAGCAGTTTAAAACGGGGAACTTCCTATGGCTACACCTTC
TRBV28	.	.	TRBJ1-1	CASRPGTTNAEAFF	TGTGCCAGCAGGCCCGGGACAACAAACGCTGAAGCTTTCTTT
TRBV6-5	.	.	TRBJ2-6	CASRNDLADVLTF	TGTGCCAGCCGAAACGATCTCGCGGACGTCCTGACTTTC
TRBV7-2	.	.	TRBJ1-2	CASSLTRVGYTF	TGTGCCAGCAGCTTAACCAGGGTCGGCTACACCTTC
TRBV7-9	.	.	TRBJ2-7	CASHAGSGRSEREQYF	TGTGCCAGCCATGCGGGGAGTGGTAGGTCGGAACGCGAGCAGTACTTC
TRBV7-9	TRBD1	.	TRBJ1-1	CASSIGTGTETAFF	TGTGCCAGCAGCATCGGGACAGGGACAGAAACAGCTTTCTTT
TRBV29-1	.	.	TRBJ2-1	CSVDGGKFHNEQFF	TGCAGCGTTGATGGGGGGAAATTTCACAATGAGCAGTTCTTC
TRBV12-3/TRBV12-4	.	.	TRBJ2-1	CASSLGAALWFF	TGTGCCAGCAGTTTAGGCGCTGCCTTGTGGTTCTTC
TRBV5-1	TRBD1	.	TRBJ1-1	CASKPGQGNTEAFF	TGCGCCAGCAAGCCGGGACAGGGAAACACTGAAGCTTTCTTT